Listed below are T cell receptor beta chains from one sample, sequenced in a study of CD8+ T cells in alopecia areata. Using immunoSEQ multiplex PCR, the repertoire was profiled, and TCRdb retains in-frame clones only, with some absent. The sample carries about 60,000 clones, 46% recorded once. Source: CD8+ T cells sorted from blood, taken at approximately week 39, from a patient treated with tofacitinib. The receptors originated from a human donor with alopecia areata. Both conserved end residues are part of each CDR3. Each record gives: CDR3 length, J gene, V gene, D gene, clone size, CDR3 DNA, CDR3 protein. A D gene is named only where the DNA matches it firmly. Rows may omit the clone size; those that give it use once, few, many or a size class.

cdr3_length: 12
j_call: TRBJ1-1
v_call: TRBV29-1
d_call: .
clone_size: .
cdr3_nt: TGCAGCGTTGAGCCAGGGAACACTGAAGCTTTCTTT
cdr3_aa: CSVEPGNTEAFF

cdr3_length: 15
j_call: TRBJ2-3
v_call: TRBV9
d_call: .
clone_size: few
cdr3_nt: TGTGCCAGCAGCGTAGAGGGGATTAGCACAGATACGCAGTATTTT
cdr3_aa: CASSVEGISTDTQYF

cdr3_length: 12
j_call: TRBJ2-7
v_call: TRBV7-8
d_call: .
clone_size: .
cdr3_nt: TGTGCCAGCAGCTTTGGATCCTACGAGCAGTACTTC
cdr3_aa: CASSFGSYEQYF

cdr3_length: 15
j_call: TRBJ2-2
v_call: TRBV6-5
d_call: .
clone_size: .
cdr3_nt: TGTGCCAGCAGTTACTCCGGGACTCTCACCGGGGAGCTGTTTTTT
cdr3_aa: CASSYSGTLTGELFF

cdr3_length: 11
j_call: TRBJ1-1
v_call: TRBV29-1
d_call: .
clone_size: .
cdr3_nt: TGCAGCGCCCCCGACAGCAACGAAGCTTTCTTT
cdr3_aa: CSAPDSNEAFF

cdr3_length: 17
j_call: TRBJ2-2
v_call: TRBV30
d_call: TRBD1
clone_size: .
cdr3_nt: TGTGCCTGGAGCGAACGGATCAGGGGGCGGACCACCGGGGAGCTGTTTTTT
cdr3_aa: CAWSERIRGRTTGELFF

cdr3_length: 13
j_call: TRBJ2-5
v_call: TRBV29-1
d_call: .
clone_size: few
cdr3_nt: TGCAGCGTTGCTCCAGGGTTAAAGGAGACCCAGTACTTC
cdr3_aa: CSVAPGLKETQYF

cdr3_length: 14
j_call: TRBJ2-5
v_call: TRBV6-1
d_call: .
clone_size: once
cdr3_nt: TGTGCCAGCAGTTCCGGGACGCCGAGCGAGACCCAGTACTTC
cdr3_aa: CASSSGTPSETQYF

cdr3_length: 13
j_call: TRBJ2-2
v_call: TRBV30
d_call: .
clone_size: few
cdr3_nt: TGTGCTCAAGGGCGGAGGAACACCGGGGAGCTGTTTTTT
cdr3_aa: CAQGRRNTGELFF

cdr3_length: 16
j_call: TRBJ2-1
v_call: TRBV29-1
d_call: TRBD1
clone_size: .
cdr3_nt: TGCAGCGTTGCAAGGCAGGGGGCGATCACCTACAATGAGCAGTTCTTC
cdr3_aa: CSVARQGAITYNEQFF

cdr3_length: 14
j_call: TRBJ2-7
v_call: TRBV4-1
d_call: .
clone_size: .
cdr3_nt: TGCGCCAGCAGCCAAGATTCAGGGTCCTACGAGCAGTACTTC
cdr3_aa: CASSQDSGSYEQYF

cdr3_length: 12
j_call: TRBJ2-1
v_call: TRBV11-1
d_call: .
clone_size: .
cdr3_nt: TGTGCCAGCAGCTTAAACTACAATGAGCAGTTCTTC
cdr3_aa: CASSLNYNEQFF

cdr3_length: 11
j_call: TRBJ2-1
v_call: TRBV29-1
d_call: .
clone_size: .
cdr3_nt: TGCAGCGCCCGGCTTGGCAATGAGCAGTTCTTC
cdr3_aa: CSARLGNEQFF

cdr3_length: 15
j_call: TRBJ2-1
v_call: TRBV6-4
d_call: TRBD2
clone_size: many
cdr3_nt: TGTGCCAGCAGTCCACTAGCGGGAGATAACAATGAGCAGTTCTTC
cdr3_aa: CASSPLAGDNNEQFF

cdr3_length: 13
j_call: TRBJ1-2
v_call: TRBV5-1
d_call: .
clone_size: .
cdr3_nt: TGCGCCAGCAGCCAGACCCCCAAGGATGGCTACACCTTC
cdr3_aa: CASSQTPKDGYTF

cdr3_length: 13
j_call: TRBJ2-7
v_call: TRBV5-1
d_call: .
clone_size: .
cdr3_nt: TGCGCCAGCAGCTTGGGGGAGACGGGCGAGCAGTACTTC
cdr3_aa: CASSLGETGEQYF

cdr3_length: 12
j_call: TRBJ2-7
v_call: TRBV27
d_call: .
clone_size: .
cdr3_nt: TGTGCCAGCAGTTCAGGAGGGTACGAGCAGTACTTC
cdr3_aa: CASSSGGYEQYF

cdr3_length: 15
j_call: TRBJ2-7
v_call: TRBV6-1
d_call: TRBD2
clone_size: .
cdr3_nt: TGTGCCAGCCGTGAAGGACTAGCGGGAGCTTGGGAGCAGTACTTC
cdr3_aa: CASREGLAGAWEQYF

cdr3_length: 12
j_call: TRBJ2-7
v_call: TRBV27
d_call: .
clone_size: few
cdr3_nt: TGTGCCAGCAGTTACACGCCCGACGAGCAGTACTTC
cdr3_aa: CASSYTPDEQYF

cdr3_length: 14
j_call: TRBJ1-1
v_call: TRBV30
d_call: .
clone_size: few
cdr3_nt: TGTGCCTGGATTCAGGGTTGGGGGAACACTGAAGCTTTCTTT
cdr3_aa: CAWIQGWGNTEAFF

cdr3_length: 14
j_call: TRBJ2-3
v_call: TRBV10-3
d_call: TRBD1
clone_size: few
cdr3_nt: TGTGCCGTCACCGGGACAGGGGAAACAGATACGCAGTATTTT
cdr3_aa: CAVTGTGETDTQYF

cdr3_length: 16
j_call: TRBJ2-7
v_call: TRBV2
d_call: TRBD2
clone_size: few
cdr3_nt: TGTGCCAGCACCCGAACGGGGCTTACGGGGGGATACGAGCAGTACTTC
cdr3_aa: CASTRTGLTGGYEQYF

cdr3_length: 16
j_call: TRBJ1-5
v_call: TRBV15
d_call: .
clone_size: .
cdr3_nt: TGTGCCACCAGCAGAGAACCAGGAGAGAGCAATCAGCCCCAGCATTTT
cdr3_aa: CATSREPGESNQPQHF

cdr3_length: 10
j_call: TRBJ2-1
v_call: TRBV29-1
d_call: .
clone_size: few
cdr3_nt: TGCAGCGTTGAAGAGTCTAGCAGGGTCTTC
cdr3_aa: CSVEESSRVF

cdr3_length: 13
j_call: TRBJ2-4
v_call: TRBV10-3
d_call: .
clone_size: .
cdr3_nt: TGTGCCATCAGTGAGTCCGGGTTTTACATTCAGTACTTC
cdr3_aa: CAISESGFYIQYF

cdr3_length: 15
j_call: TRBJ2-5
v_call: TRBV7-9
d_call: .
clone_size: .
cdr3_nt: TGTGCCAGCAGCCCGACTGGGACAAGCCAAGAGACCCAGTACTTC
cdr3_aa: CASSPTGTSQETQYF

cdr3_length: 12
j_call: TRBJ1-3
v_call: TRBV29-1
d_call: .
clone_size: few
cdr3_nt: TGCAGCGTACGAGGGACTGGAAACACCATATATTTT
cdr3_aa: CSVRGTGNTIYF

cdr3_length: 14
j_call: TRBJ2-7
v_call: TRBV5-1
d_call: .
clone_size: few
cdr3_nt: TGCGCCAGCAGCGAGCTAGGTAGCTCCTACGAGCAGTACTTC
cdr3_aa: CASSELGSSYEQYF

cdr3_length: 13
j_call: TRBJ2-7
v_call: TRBV27
d_call: .
clone_size: .
cdr3_nt: TGTGCCAGCTCACCTAGTAGGGGCAGCGAGCAGTACTTC
cdr3_aa: CASSPSRGSEQYF

cdr3_length: 12
j_call: TRBJ2-7
v_call: TRBV13
d_call: .
clone_size: .
cdr3_nt: TGTGCCACAACATTAGGGGGGAGCGAGCAGTACTTC
cdr3_aa: CATTLGGSEQYF

cdr3_length: 15
j_call: TRBJ2-3
v_call: TRBV7-9
d_call: .
clone_size: .
cdr3_nt: TGTGCCAGCAGCGGTTCAGGAGTAAGCACAGATACGCAGTATTTT
cdr3_aa: CASSGSGVSTDTQYF

cdr3_length: 14
j_call: TRBJ2-1
v_call: TRBV27
d_call: TRBD2
clone_size: .
cdr3_nt: TGTGCCAGCAGCCCCGGGGGGAGTCGCAATGAGCAGTTCTTC
cdr3_aa: CASSPGGSRNEQFF

cdr3_length: 14
j_call: TRBJ2-4
v_call: TRBV18
d_call: .
clone_size: .
cdr3_nt: TGTGCCAGCTCACCAGGGGTTACGGAAAACATTCAGTACTTC
cdr3_aa: CASSPGVTENIQYF

cdr3_length: 12
j_call: TRBJ2-7
v_call: TRBV29-1
d_call: TRBD1
clone_size: .
cdr3_nt: TGCAGCGTGAGACAGGGCGACTACGAGCAGTACTTC
cdr3_aa: CSVRQGDYEQYF

cdr3_length: 14
j_call: TRBJ1-2
v_call: TRBV30
d_call: .
clone_size: .
cdr3_nt: TGTGCCTGGAGCGCCGACAGTTTTAACTATGGCTACACCTTC
cdr3_aa: CAWSADSFNYGYTF

cdr3_length: 14
j_call: TRBJ2-1
v_call: TRBV5-5
d_call: .
clone_size: .
cdr3_nt: TGTGCCAGCAGGCAGACGAGCTCCTACAATGAGCAGTTCTTC
cdr3_aa: CASRQTSSYNEQFF

cdr3_length: 13
j_call: TRBJ2-7
v_call: TRBV30
d_call: .
clone_size: .
cdr3_nt: TGTGCCTGGAGTGTAATTTCTCGGGGAGAGCAGTACTTC
cdr3_aa: CAWSVISRGEQYF

cdr3_length: 16
j_call: TRBJ2-1
v_call: TRBV15
d_call: .
clone_size: .
cdr3_nt: TGTGCCACCAGCCAGGGTTTGGGCCCCACGTCCAATGAGCAGTTCTTC
cdr3_aa: CATSQGLGPTSNEQFF

cdr3_length: 12
j_call: TRBJ2-2
v_call: TRBV6-5
d_call: .
clone_size: .
cdr3_nt: TGTGCCAGCGCAGGGAACACCGGGGAGCTGTTTTTT
cdr3_aa: CASAGNTGELFF

cdr3_length: 12
j_call: TRBJ1-1
v_call: TRBV29-1
d_call: TRBD1
clone_size: .
cdr3_nt: TGCAGCGTTGGGGACAGGGGCACTGAAGCTTTCTTT
cdr3_aa: CSVGDRGTEAFF

cdr3_length: 13
j_call: TRBJ1-2
v_call: TRBV7-2
d_call: .
clone_size: .
cdr3_nt: TGTGCCAGCAACATCGACAGGAACTATGGCTACACCTTC
cdr3_aa: CASNIDRNYGYTF